Listed here are 27 T cell receptor beta chains from one sample, sequenced in a study of monozygotic twins with inflammatory bowel disease. Using the 5' RACE reads, TCRdb records one entry per CDR3 protein without DNA. This table holds more than 75,000 distinct CDR3 sequences. Sequencing used blood. The receptors come from a human donor with ulcerative colitis or Crohn's disease, or a healthy co-twin of an affected twin (not recorded which).

The genes are TRBV9 and TRBJ1-2. Germline V gene data show CDR1 as SGDLS and CDR2 as YYNGEE. This CDR3 region has 13 residues. The CDR3: CASSVGVNYGYTF.

The chain combines TRBV6-1 with TRBJ2-7; absent DNA, TCRdb's TRBD1 call cannot be checked. CDR1 MNHNS and CDR2 SASEGT come from the germline V gene. The CDR3 spans 19 residues. CDR3 amino acids: CASSTTGAGRGSRPYEQYF.

The chain has TRBV2 and TRBJ1-1; the TCRdb D gene call, TRBD1, has no DNA to confirm it. CDR1 is SNHLY, CDR2 FYNNEI, per germline. CDR3 length equals 12 residues. CDR3 region: CASRPRGTGAFF.

The chain links TRBV5-5 to TRBJ2-1; there is no DNA to check the TCRdb D call of TRBD2. Germline values: CDR1 SGHKS, CDR2 YYEKEE (reference sequence). The CDR3 is made up of 16 amino acids. CDR3 sequence: CASSFTGTSGENEQFF.

The V gene is TRBV4-1, the J gene TRBJ2-1; absent DNA, TCRdb's TRBD1 call cannot be checked. CDR1 and CDR2 (germline): MGHRA, YSYEKL. The CDR3 loop spans 17 amino acids. The CDR3 sequence is CASSQGVYGGLLNEQFF.

CDR3 region: CASSSPGSVGGEQYF. The chain recombines TRBV4-1 with TRBJ2-7; TCRdb's assignment of TRBD1 cannot be checked, as there is no DNA. This CDR3 region has 15 residues. Germline V gives CDR1 MGHRA, CDR2 YSYEKL.

The rearrangement links TRBV24-1 to TRBJ2-3; with no DNA, the TCRdb D assignment of TRBD2 cannot be verified. Germline V gives CDR1 KGHDR, CDR2 SFDVKD. This CDR3 is 15 amino acids long. The chain's CDR3 is CATRSGGRSTDTQYF.

The rearrangement uses TRBV12-3 or TRBV12-4 and TRBJ2-1; the D gene TCRdb calls, TRBD1, cannot be checked with no DNA. This CDR3 has 17 residues. The CDR3 here is CASSLGVIGGFYNEQFF.

The chain uses TRBV7-2 and TRBJ1-1. The CDR3 runs to 14 residues. Germline V gene data show CDR1 as SGHTA and CDR2 as FQGNSA. The CDR3: CASSLSLADTEAFF.

The chain recombines TRBV12-3 or TRBV12-4 with TRBJ2-1; TCRdb's D call of TRBD1 is untestable without DNA. The CDR3 totals 17 residues. CDR3 loop: CASSFGGQSSSYNEQFF.

The chain is built from TRBV15 and TRBJ2-1. The V gene's germline CDR1 is LNHNV and CDR2 YYDKDF (reference sequence). The CDR3 covers 16 residues. CDR3 in amino acids: CATSRDVSRVWNEQFF.

The CDR3 sequence: CASSLGIGNIQYF. J is TRBJ2-4 and V is TRBV5-1. Germline V gene lookup returns CDR1 SGHRS and CDR2 YFSETQ. The CDR3 has 13 residues.

The chain is built from TRBV7-2 and TRBJ1-2; TCRdb names TRBD1, which stays unverified in the absence of DNA. Germline CDR1 and CDR2: SGHTA and FQGNSA. This CDR3 spans 13 amino acids. CDR3 region: CASSLETGYGYTF.

The chain employs TRBV5-6 and TRBJ2-3; as DNA is missing, the TRBD1 call by TCRdb cannot be tested. Germline loops: CDR1 SGHDT, CDR2 YYEEEE. There are 15 residues in the CDR3. CDR3: CASSGPGRNTDTQYF.

The chain joins TRBV7-2 to TRBJ1-1; TCRdb lists TRBD1, though no DNA is available to test this call. The germline CDR1 and CDR2 sequences are SGHTA and FQGNSA. The CDR3 loop spans 14 amino acids. The CDR3 sequence: CASSLLNRGTEAFF.

The rearrangement links TRBV2 to TRBJ1-6; the TCRdb D gene call, TRBD1, has no DNA to confirm it. The CDR3 consists of 14 residues. Germline CDR1 and CDR2: SNHLY and FYNNEI. The CDR3 sequence: CASSENQGRSPLHF.

The V and J genes are TRBV5-4 and TRBJ1-6. The CDR3 sequence is 15 residues long. CDR1 SGHNT and CDR2 YYREEE come from the germline V gene (reference sequence). The CDR3 loop is CASSLESGGNSPLHF.

V and J are TRBV2 and TRBJ1-1; TCRdb proposes TRBD1, but this gene call is untestable without DNA. CDR3 size: 13 residues. Germline-derived CDR1 and CDR2 are SNHLY and FYNNEI. The CDR3 is CASAGSLGAEAFF.

The chain has TRBV11-2 and TRBJ1-2; TCRdb gives TRBD1 as the D gene, but with no DNA this cannot be confirmed. Germline CDR1 and CDR2: SGHAT and FQNNGV. The CDR3 totals 13 residues. CDR3 sequence: CASSSQGMGAYTF. The full variable domain, completed using reference TRBV11-2 and TRBJ1-2, is EAGVAQSPRYKIIEKRQSVAFWCNPISGHATLYWYQQILGQGPKLLIQFQNNGVVDDSQLPKDRFSAERLKGVDSTLKIQPAKLEDSAVYLCASSSQGMGAYTFGSGTRLTVV.

The CDR3 loop is CASSSTGGGQNTEAFF. V is TRBV5-1 and J is TRBJ1-1; TCRdb's D gene call, TRBD1, goes unchecked for lack of DNA. The CDR3 sequence is 16 residues long. The germline V gene has CDR1 SGHRS and CDR2 YFSETQ.

This sequence joins TRBV6-1 and TRBJ1-1; TCRdb outputs TRBD1, but without DNA this stays unchecked. The CDR3 has 14 residues. CDR1 and CDR2 (germline): MNHNS, SASEGT. The CDR3 loop reads CASKLRGANTEAFF.

This chain uses TRBV6-5 with TRBJ1-3. Germline CDR1 is MNHEY and CDR2 is SVGAGI. CDR3 size: 15 residues. The CDR3 is CASSSGGEAGNTIYF.

The chain uses TRBV3-1 and TRBJ1-6; the D call of TRBD1 rests on TCRdb alone, since no DNA is present to check it. The CDR3 covers 12 residues. Germline CDR1 reads LGHDT; CDR2 reads YNNKEL (reference sequence). CDR3 protein: CASKVGGSPLHF.

The V and J genes are TRBV5-1 and TRBJ1-1; TCRdb's D gene call, TRBD1, goes unchecked for lack of DNA. Germline V lookup: CDR1 SGHRS, CDR2 YFSETQ. This CDR3 has 15 amino acids. CDR3 sequence: CTSSPPTGPNTEAFF.

This chain joins TRBV18 and TRBJ2-3; the D call of TRBD1 rests on TCRdb alone, since no DNA is present to check it. Germline V gene data show CDR1 as KGHSH and CDR2 as LQKENI. The CDR3 totals 17 residues. The CDR3 is CASSPEEAALPTDTQYF.

The chain uses TRBV6-1 and TRBJ2-1; TCRdb gives TRBD1 as the D gene, but with no DNA this cannot be confirmed. CDR1 is MNHNS, CDR2 SASEGT, per germline. The CDR3 spans 15 residues. The CDR3 region is CASIPGVGSYNEQFF.

The chain uses TRBV19 and TRBJ1-1; as DNA is missing, the TRBD1 call by TCRdb cannot be tested. CDR1 LNHDA and CDR2 SQIVND come from the germline V gene (reference sequence). The CDR3 is 14 amino acids. CDR3 residues: CASSIGDRVRKAFF.